The rows below give T cell receptor beta chains drawn from one sample of a study of T cells and Merkel cell carcinoma outcomes. Sequenced by immunoSEQ multiplex PCR; TCRdb stores in-frame clones only, minus some. Among about 15,000 clones, roughly 79% were seen once, and the ten largest hold approximately 8.1%. Sequenced input: tumor tissue from Merkel cell carcinoma. These receptors originate from a human donor with Merkel cell carcinoma. Both conserved end residues are part of each CDR3. D genes are given only for firm matches. Size values are once, few and many counts, or a class for expanded clones, and some rows have none.

length,size,D,V,J,DNA,CDR3
14,once,NA,TRBV18,TRBJ2-7,TGTGCCAGCTCACCACCATCGGAGAGCTACGAGCAGTACTTC,CASSPPSESYEQYF
15,NA,TRBD2,TRBV7-3,TRBJ2-2,TGTGCCAGCAGCCCCAGCGGACTAGCAGACGGGGAGCTGTTTTTT,CASSPSGLADGELFF
15,NA,NA,TRBV5-1,TRBJ1-3,TGCGCCAGCAGTTATTTAAGTCCCTCTGGAAACACCATATATTTT,CASSYLSPSGNTIYF
14,NA,NA,TRBV15,TRBJ1-4,TGTGCCACCAGCAGTCAGGGGAGTAATGAAAAACTGTTTTTT,CATSSQGSNEKLFF
16,once,TRBD1,TRBV18,TRBJ1-1,TGTGCCAGCTCGGCCGGGACAGGGTGGCTAAACACTGAAGCTTTCTTT,CASSAGTGWLNTEAFF
13,NA,TRBD2,TRBV5-1,TRBJ2-1,TGCGCTAGCGGGAAGGGAAGTAAGGATGAGCAGTTCTTC,CASGKGSKDEQFF
15,NA,NA,TRBV4-1,TRBJ2-7,TGCGCCAGCAGCCAAGATCGGGCGGGTTCCTACGAGCAGTACTTC,CASSQDRAGSYEQYF
13,NA,TRBD1,TRBV29-1,TRBJ1-2,TGCAGCGCCCCCGGACAGGAGAACTATGGCTACACCTTC,CSAPGQENYGYTF
16,NA,NA,TRBV6-1,TRBJ1-5,TGTGCCAGCAGTGAAGAGAGGAGGGTGACCAATCAGCCCCAGCATTTT,CASSEERRVTNQPQHF
12,NA,NA,TRBV10-3,TRBJ1-1,TGTGCCGCCAGGGACACCTACACTGAAGCTTTCTTT,CAARDTYTEAFF
16,few,TRBD2,TRBV14,TRBJ2-1,TGTGCCAGCAGCCAAGATGAGACTAGCGGGAGCAGTGAGCAGTTCTTC,CASSQDETSGSSEQFF
15,NA,TRBD1,TRBV19,TRBJ1-5,TGTGCCAGTAGTATGGGGACAGGGGTCGGTCAGCCCCAGCATTTT,CASSMGTGVGQPQHF
16,NA,TRBD1,TRBV2,TRBJ1-1,TGTGCCAGCAGAGCCGGGGGACAGACAAGGAACACTGAAGCTTTCTTT,CASRAGGQTRNTEAFF
18,NA,NA,TRBV6-1,TRBJ1-5,TGTGCCAGCAGTGAAGCTCCTAGAGCGGCAGTTAGCAATCAGCCCCAGCATTTT,CASSEAPRAAVSNQPQHF
16,NA,TRBD1,TRBV28,TRBJ2-7,TGTGCCAGCAGACTTACAGGGGTGTTAAGAAGCTACGAGCAGTACTTC,CASRLTGVLRSYEQYF
13,few,NA,TRBV10-3,TRBJ1-1,TGTGCCATCAGTGAGTTGGACAAAACTGAAGCTTTCTTT,CAISELDKTEAFF
14,once,NA,TRBV18,TRBJ2-3,TGTGCCAGCTCACCACCGGGGAGCCCAGATACGCAGTATTTT,CASSPPGSPDTQYF
14,NA,NA,TRBV19,TRBJ2-3,TGTGCCAGTAGAGGGAAAGGGGACGTTAATACGCAGTATTTT,CASRGKGDVNTQYF
14,NA,NA,TRBV5-5,TRBJ2-3,TGTGCCAGCAGCTTGCGTCAGGGAACAGATACGCAGTATTTT,CASSLRQGTDTQYF
14,NA,NA,TRBV28,TRBJ2-1,TGTGCCAGCAGTCCTGTAAGCTCCTACAATGAGCAGTTCTTC,CASSPVSSYNEQFF
15,NA,TRBD1,TRBV6-6,TRBJ2-3,TGTGCCAGCAGCGCAACAGGGGGCTTGTCAGATACGCAGTATTTT,CASSATGGLSDTQYF
14,NA,NA,TRBV5-5,TRBJ2-1,TGTGCCAGCAGCTTGGTAGGGGCGCAAAATGAGCAGTTCTTC,CASSLVGAQNEQFF
14,NA,NA,TRBV5-1,TRBJ2-1,TGCGCCAGCAGCATAAGACTACCTTACAATGAGCAGTTCTTC,CASSIRLPYNEQFF
18,once,TRBD1,TRBV30,TRBJ1-6,TGTGCCTGGAGATCGAATACAGGGGGATCAGTCTATAATTCACCCCTCCACTTT,CAWRSNTGGSVYNSPLHF
17,NA,TRBD1,TRBV5-5,TRBJ2-7,TGTGCCAGCATCCAGGTGGCCGGGACAGGGAACTCCTACGAGCAGTACTTC,CASIQVAGTGNSYEQYF
12,NA,NA,TRBV7-9,TRBJ2-5,TGTGCCAGCAGCTTAGAAGAAGAGACCCAGTACTTC,CASSLEEETQYF